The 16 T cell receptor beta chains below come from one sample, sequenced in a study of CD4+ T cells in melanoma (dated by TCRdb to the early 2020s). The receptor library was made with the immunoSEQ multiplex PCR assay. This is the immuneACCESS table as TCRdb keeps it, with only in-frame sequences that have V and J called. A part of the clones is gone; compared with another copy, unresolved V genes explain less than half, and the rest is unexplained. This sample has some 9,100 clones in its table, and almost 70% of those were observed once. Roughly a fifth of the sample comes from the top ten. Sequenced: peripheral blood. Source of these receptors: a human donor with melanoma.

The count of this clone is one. The CDR3 nucleotides read TGTGCCAGCAGTTTACAGCGGCAGGACTACGAGCAGTACTTC. Translated, it gives CASSLQRQDYEQYF. V and J are TRBV6-5 and TRBJ2-7; a weak D match, TRBD2 (5 bases). Trimming stripped 4 bases from V and 3 bases from J, with 13 bases between. Germline V lookup: CDR1 MNHEY, CDR2 SVGAGI. This CDR3 comprises 14 residues.

The CDR3 nucleotides read TGTGCCAGCAGCCCCCGCTATGGGTCTAGCGGGGTCTACGAGCAGTACTTC. This translates into CASSPRYGSSGVYEQYF. The rearrangement links TRBV11-1 to TRBJ2-7; TRBD2 aligns across 9 bases. Per germline, CDR1 SGHAT and CDR2 FQDESV (reference sequence). CDR3 length: 17 amino acids. With V trimmed by 5 bases and J by 3 bases, 14 bases remained unmatched.

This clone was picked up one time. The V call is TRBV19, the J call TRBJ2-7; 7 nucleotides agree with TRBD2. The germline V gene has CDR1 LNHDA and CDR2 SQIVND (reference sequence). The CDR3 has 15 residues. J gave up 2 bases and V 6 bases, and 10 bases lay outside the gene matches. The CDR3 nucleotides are TGTGCCAGTAGCCCCCCGGGACTAAGCGCCTACGAGCAGTACTTC. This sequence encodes CASSPPGLSAYEQYF.

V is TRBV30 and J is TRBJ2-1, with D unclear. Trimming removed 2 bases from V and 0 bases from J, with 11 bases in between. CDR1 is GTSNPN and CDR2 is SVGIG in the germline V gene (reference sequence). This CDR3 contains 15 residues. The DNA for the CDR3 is TGTGCCTGGAGTCACGCCCGGGTCTCCTACAATGAGCAGTTCTTC. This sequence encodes CAWSHARVSYNEQFF.

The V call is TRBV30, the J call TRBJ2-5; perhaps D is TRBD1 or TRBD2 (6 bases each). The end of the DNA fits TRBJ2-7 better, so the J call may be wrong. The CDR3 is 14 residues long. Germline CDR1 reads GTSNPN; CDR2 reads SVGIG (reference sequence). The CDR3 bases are TGTGCCTGGAGTAGGGGGGCCCGGTCCTACGAGCAGTACTTC. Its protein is CAWSRGARSYEQYF.

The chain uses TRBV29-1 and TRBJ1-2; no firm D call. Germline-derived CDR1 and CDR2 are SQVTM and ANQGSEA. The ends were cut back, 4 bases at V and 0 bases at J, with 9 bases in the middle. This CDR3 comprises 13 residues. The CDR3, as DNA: TGCAGCGTTGGCAAGGGAGCTAACTATGGCTACACCTTC. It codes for CSVGKGANYGYTF. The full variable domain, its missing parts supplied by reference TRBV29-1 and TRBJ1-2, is SAVISQKPSRDICQRGTSLTIQCQVDSQVTMMFWYRQQPGQSLTLIATANQGSEATYESGFVIDKFPISRPNLTFSTLTVSNMSPEDSSIYLCSVGKGANYGYTFGSGTRLTVV.

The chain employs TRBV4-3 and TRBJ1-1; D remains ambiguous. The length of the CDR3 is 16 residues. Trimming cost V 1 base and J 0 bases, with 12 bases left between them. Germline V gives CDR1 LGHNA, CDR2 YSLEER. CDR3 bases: TGCGCCAGCAGCCAAGCGGCGCAGTATTTGAACACTGAAGCTTTCTTT. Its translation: CASSQAAQYLNTEAFF.

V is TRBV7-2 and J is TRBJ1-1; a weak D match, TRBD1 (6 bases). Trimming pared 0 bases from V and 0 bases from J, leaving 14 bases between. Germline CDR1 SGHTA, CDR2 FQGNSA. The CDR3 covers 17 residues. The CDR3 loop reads CASSLAGQSRMNTEAFF. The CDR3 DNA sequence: TGTGCCAGCAGCTTAGCCGGACAGAGCAGGATGAACACTGAAGCTTTCTTT.

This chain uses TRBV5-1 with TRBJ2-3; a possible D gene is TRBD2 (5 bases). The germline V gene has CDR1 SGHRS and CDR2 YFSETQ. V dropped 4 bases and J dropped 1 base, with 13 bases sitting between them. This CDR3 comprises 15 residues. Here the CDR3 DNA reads TGCGCCAGCAGCACACAGTCTAGCCGCACAGATACGCAGTATTTT. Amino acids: CASSTQSSRTDTQYF.

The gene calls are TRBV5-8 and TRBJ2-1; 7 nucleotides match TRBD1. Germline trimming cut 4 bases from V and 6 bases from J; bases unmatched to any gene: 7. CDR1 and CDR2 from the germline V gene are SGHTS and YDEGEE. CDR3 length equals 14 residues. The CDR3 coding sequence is TGTGCCAGCAGCACCCCGGGACAGACCAATGAGCAGTTCTTC. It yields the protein CASSTPGQTNEQFF.

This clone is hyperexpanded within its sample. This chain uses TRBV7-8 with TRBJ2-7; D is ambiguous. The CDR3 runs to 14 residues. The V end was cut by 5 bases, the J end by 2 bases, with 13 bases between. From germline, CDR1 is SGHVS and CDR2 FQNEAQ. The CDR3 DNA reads TGTGCCAGCAGCACCCAGACCGGAACCTACGAGCAGTACTTC. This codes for CASSTQTGTYEQYF. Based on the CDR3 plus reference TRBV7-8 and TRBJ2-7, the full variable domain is GAGVSQSPRYKVAKRGQDVALRCDPISGHVSLFWYQQALGQGPEFLTYFQNEAQLDKSGLPSDRFFAERPEGSVSTLKIQRTQQEDSAVYLCASSTQTGTYEQYFGPGTRLTVT.

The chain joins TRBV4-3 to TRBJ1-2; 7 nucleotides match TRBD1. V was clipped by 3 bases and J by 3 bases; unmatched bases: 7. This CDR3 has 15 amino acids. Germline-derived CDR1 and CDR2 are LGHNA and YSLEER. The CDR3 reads CASSQQQGSDYGYTF. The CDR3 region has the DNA TGCGCCAGCAGCCAGCAACAGGGGTCGGACTATGGCTACACCTTC.

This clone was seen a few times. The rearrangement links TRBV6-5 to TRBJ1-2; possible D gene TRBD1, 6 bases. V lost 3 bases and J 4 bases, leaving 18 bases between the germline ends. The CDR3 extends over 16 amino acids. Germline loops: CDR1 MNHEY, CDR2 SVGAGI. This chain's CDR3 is CASSYTRGGRRYGYTF. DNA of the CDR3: TGTGCCAGCAGTTATACCCGTGGGGGCCGCCGCTATGGCTACACCTTC.

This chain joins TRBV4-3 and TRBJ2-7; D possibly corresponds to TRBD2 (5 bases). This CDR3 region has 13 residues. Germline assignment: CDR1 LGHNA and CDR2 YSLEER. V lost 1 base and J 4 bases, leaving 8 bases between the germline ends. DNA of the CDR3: TGCGCCAGCAGCCAAGTTTTAGCGTACGAGCAGTACTTC. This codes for CASSQVLAYEQYF.

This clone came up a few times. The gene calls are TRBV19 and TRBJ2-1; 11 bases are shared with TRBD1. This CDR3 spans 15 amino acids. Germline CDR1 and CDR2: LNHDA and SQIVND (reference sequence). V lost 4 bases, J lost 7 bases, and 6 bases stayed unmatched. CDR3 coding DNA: TGTGCCAGTAGTACGAGGGACAGGGGGGGGAATGAGCAGTTCTTC. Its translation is CASSTRDRGGNEQFF.

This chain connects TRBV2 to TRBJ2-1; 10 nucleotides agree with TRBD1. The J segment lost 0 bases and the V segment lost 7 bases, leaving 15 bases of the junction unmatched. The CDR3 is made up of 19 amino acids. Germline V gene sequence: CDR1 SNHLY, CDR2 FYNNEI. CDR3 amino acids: CASTTGTGEDRSSYNEQFF. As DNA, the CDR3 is TGTGCCAGCACCACAGGGACAGGGGAAGATCGGAGCTCCTACAATGAGCAGTTCTTC.